This is a list of T cell receptor beta chains from one sample in a study of T and B cells in COVID-19 patients. MiXCR was run by TCRdb on the multiplex PCR reads, yielding one entry per CDR3 protein. The sample has about 10,000 distinct CDR3 sequences; 33% are singletons. What was sequenced was blood. These receptors all stem from a human donor with active COVID-19. The conserved cysteine and the conserved F or W are not part of the CDR3 here. Part of the rows lack a size; the others show once, few, many or a class for expanded clones.

CDR3 protein,J gene,V gene,clone size
ASSYQGGNTEAF,TRBJ1-1,TRBV12-3/TRBV12-4,few
ASSPAPLYEQY,TRBJ2-7,TRBV6-2/TRBV6-3,NA
ASSELGISGNTIY,TRBJ1-3,TRBV6-1,NA
ASSLEGGNPYEQY,TRBJ2-7,TRBV13,few
ASTPSPGQGSYEQY,TRBJ2-7,TRBV19,medium-sized
ASSYSKAGTYGYT,TRBJ1-2,TRBV6-5,NA
AWSVPVAGGTDTQY,TRBJ2-3,TRBV30,medium-sized
ASSSDARAF,TRBJ1-1,TRBV18,few
ASSLEGGNGGYT,TRBJ1-2,TRBV5-5,NA
ASTLGDTQY,TRBJ2-3,TRBV7-9,few
ASSINFDRLNTEAF,TRBJ1-1,TRBV19,NA
ASSERDLAGELF,TRBJ2-2,TRBV6-1,few
ASSDKQGGDRTQY,TRBJ2-5,TRBV7-9,few
SAVPGTGDYEQY,TRBJ2-7,TRBV29-1,NA
ASSLHTGELF,TRBJ2-2,TRBV12-3/TRBV12-4,NA
ATSESGQGGLNEQF,TRBJ2-1,TRBV24-1,few
ASSLARQGIGNTIY,TRBJ1-3,TRBV7-9,once
ASSYIGQNYGYT,TRBJ1-2,TRBV6-2/TRBV6-3,NA
SVGEGFYYGYT,TRBJ1-2,TRBV29-1,medium-sized
ATSFSGGYT,TRBJ1-2,TRBV24-1,few
ASSFQPNTEAF,TRBJ1-1,TRBV11-3,NA
ASSPKQQGQGNYGYT,TRBJ1-2,TRBV18,NA
SASLSSGGWDEQF,TRBJ2-1,TRBV20-1,NA
ATSLAGSDEQY,TRBJ2-7,TRBV24-1,few
ATSDFKSNYGYT,TRBJ1-2,TRBV24-1,few
ASSTPGTSNYGYT,TRBJ1-2,TRBV19,medium-sized
ASSSLAGRTQY,TRBJ2-3,TRBV27,NA
ASSYTFTLTGTEETQY,TRBJ2-5,TRBV6-2/TRBV6-3,few
ASSLTGGVNEQF,TRBJ2-1,TRBV5-6,medium-sized
ASSLEGRGTGELF,TRBJ2-2,TRBV5-1,NA
ASSEDFGAGANVLT,TRBJ2-6,TRBV6-1,medium-sized
ANPYRGEQY,TRBJ2-7,TRBV27,NA
ATSPDRLSYEQY,TRBJ2-7,TRBV15,medium-sized
ASSETTYEQY,TRBJ2-7,TRBV6-1,medium-sized
ASSLQGNTGELF,TRBJ2-2,TRBV5-5,NA
ASSRDSTEHLNQPQH,TRBJ1-5,TRBV18,NA
SARDLAANYGYT,TRBJ1-2,TRBV20-1,NA
AISADRYEQY,TRBJ2-7,TRBV10-3,few
ASSPPIVWGGEQF,TRBJ2-1,TRBV5-6,NA
SAHGLAGGNTDTQY,TRBJ2-3,TRBV20-1,NA
SAPRANEPQH,TRBJ1-5,TRBV20-1,NA
ASSYFGETQY,TRBJ2-5,TRBV6-5,NA
SAISLGGLQETQY,TRBJ2-5,TRBV20-1,NA
ASSFRGRGMEQY,TRBJ2-7,TRBV27,medium-sized
ASSQDGVFTDTQY,TRBJ2-3,TRBV14,NA
ASSLSTTGGEKLF,TRBJ1-4,TRBV5-1,few
ASSISGGGTDTQY,TRBJ2-3,TRBV19,NA
ASSSWGQPQH,TRBJ1-5,TRBV18,NA
ASSLATPGSPLH,TRBJ1-6,TRBV5-1,NA
ASSQDSGYEQY,TRBJ2-7,TRBV4-3,NA
ASSPGLAAYNEQF,TRBJ2-1,TRBV14,once
ASSASGNTGELF,TRBJ2-2,TRBV7-3,NA
ASSIDAYISYEQY,TRBJ2-7,TRBV19,medium-sized
ASSPFTGGPNQETQY,TRBJ2-5,TRBV18,medium-sized
ASREGGNTIY,TRBJ1-3,TRBV6-4,NA
ASSRYRALSLEQY,TRBJ2-7,TRBV5-5,medium-sized
ASSHPELNSPLH,TRBJ1-6,TRBV6-5,few
ASSEVTGGGNQPQH,TRBJ1-5,TRBV6-5,few
ASLGGALVTDTQY,TRBJ2-3,TRBV28,NA
ASSLDDEQF,TRBJ2-1,TRBV7-2,few